The present T cell receptor (beta chain) was sequenced within a study of T cell changes during pregnancy in multiple sclerosis. Only one count was recorded for this clone. This CDR3 has 11 residues. The V gene lost 8 bases and the J gene lost 2 bases, with 4 bases spanning the gap. Germline assignment: CDR1 MNHEY and CDR2 SVGAGI. This table comes from immunoSEQ multiplex PCR, and its TCRdb copy is limited to in-frame clones, with some not included. The sample holds about 61,000 clones, over 90% seen once. Sequencing was performed on CD8+ T cells from peripheral blood mononuclear cells, taken in the third trimester of pregnancy. The clonotype originates from a female donor with multiple sclerosis, enrolled in a pregnancy study. The chain employs TRBV6-5 and TRBJ2-1; D gene unclear. CDR3 coding DNA: TGTGCCAGCCGCGCCTACAATGAGCAGTTCTTC. This sequence encodes CASRAYNEQFF.